This T cell receptor (beta chain) emerged from a study of Ad26.COV2.S vaccination and SARS-CoV-2 variants. At the level of the study: Ad26.COV2.S given intramuscularly, once or twice 56 days apart.

The protocol was immunoSEQ multiplex PCR, while the TCRdb copy is restricted to in-frame clones and leaves out a portion. The sample records approximately 300,000 clones, roughly 86% being singletons. Documented treatment: around 19 received Ad26.COV2.S at low or high dose, single or two shots; about 5 received placebo; per-sample allocation not given. Sampling was done on day 63 after the first vaccine or placebo injection. CDR3 length: 18 residues. Germline V gene lookup returns CDR1 SGHRS and CDR2 YFSETQ. Trimming pared 0 bases from V and 0 bases from J, leaving 13 bases between. The count of this clone is one.

This receptor was identified in a person aged 18-65 years who received the Ad26.COV2.S COVID-19 vaccine or a placebo. Material: peripheral blood, obtained in a trial of Ad26.COV2.S vaccine versus placebo. V usage is TRBV5-1 and J usage is TRBJ2-6, with D tentatively TRBD1 or TRBD2 (6 bases each). Here the CDR3 DNA reads TGCGCCAGCAGCTTGGAGACGGGGGCGATCTCTGGGGCCAACGTCCTGACTTTC. This sequence encodes CASSLETGAISGANVLTF. Full variable domain (rest looked up from reference TRBV5-1 and TRBJ2-6): KAGVTQTPRYLIKTRGQQVTLSCSPISGHRSVSWYQQTPGQGLQFLFEYFSETQRNKGNFPGRFSGRQFSNSRSEMNVSTLELGDSALYLCASSLETGAISGANVLTFGAGSRLTVL.